This TCR beta chain is drawn from a study of blood T cell repertoires in COVID-19. At the level of the study: Whether acute or convalescent, the COVID-19 samples came from the United States, Italy and Spain. T cells, B-cell-depleted T cells, or PBMCs supplied cDNA or gDNA.

The CDR3 length is 14 residues. CDR1 LNHDA and CDR2 SQIVND come from the germline V gene (reference sequence). Trimming removed 0 bases from V and 8 bases from J, with 13 bases in between. This clone was seen a handful of times. TCRdb's table, derived via immunoSEQ multiplex PCR, lists solely in-frame clones and lacks some. The sample records around 700,000 clones, approximately 90% being singletons. V and J are TRBV19 and TRBJ1-2, with D unresolved. Sequencing was performed on peripheral blood. This clonotype originated in a woman in her late teens or twenties with acute or convalescent COVID-19. CDR3 DNA: TGTGCCAGTAGTATAGATACCCCTGGAGGGGGCTACACCTTC. This sequence encodes CASSIDTPGGGYTF.